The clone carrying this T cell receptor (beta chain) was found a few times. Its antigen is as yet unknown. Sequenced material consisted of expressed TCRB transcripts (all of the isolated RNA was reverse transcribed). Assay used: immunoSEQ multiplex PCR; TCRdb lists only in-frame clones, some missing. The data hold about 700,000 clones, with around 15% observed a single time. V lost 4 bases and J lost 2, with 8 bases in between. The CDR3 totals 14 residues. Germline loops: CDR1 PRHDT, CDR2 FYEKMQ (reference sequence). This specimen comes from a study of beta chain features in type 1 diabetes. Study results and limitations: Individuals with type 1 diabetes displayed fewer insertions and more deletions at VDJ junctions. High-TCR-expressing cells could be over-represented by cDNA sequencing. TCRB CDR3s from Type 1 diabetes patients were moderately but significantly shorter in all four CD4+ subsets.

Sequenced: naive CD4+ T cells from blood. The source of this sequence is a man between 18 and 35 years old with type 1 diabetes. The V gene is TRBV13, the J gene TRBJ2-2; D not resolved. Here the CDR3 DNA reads TGTGCCAGCAGCTCCTCACGTAACACCGGGGAGCTGTTTTTT. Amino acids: CASSSSRNTGELFF.